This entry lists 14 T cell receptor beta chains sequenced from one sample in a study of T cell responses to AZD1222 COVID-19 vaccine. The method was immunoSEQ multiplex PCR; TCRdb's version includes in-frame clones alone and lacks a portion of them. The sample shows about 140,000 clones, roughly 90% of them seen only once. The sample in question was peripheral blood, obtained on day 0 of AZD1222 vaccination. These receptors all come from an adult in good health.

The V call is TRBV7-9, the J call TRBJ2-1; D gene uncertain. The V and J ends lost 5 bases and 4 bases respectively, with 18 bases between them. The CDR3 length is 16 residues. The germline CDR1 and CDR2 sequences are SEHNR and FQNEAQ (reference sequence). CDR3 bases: TGTGCCAGCAGCCATTCTCCAAGGACGGCGTACAATGAGCAGTTCTTC. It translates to CASSHSPRTAYNEQFF.

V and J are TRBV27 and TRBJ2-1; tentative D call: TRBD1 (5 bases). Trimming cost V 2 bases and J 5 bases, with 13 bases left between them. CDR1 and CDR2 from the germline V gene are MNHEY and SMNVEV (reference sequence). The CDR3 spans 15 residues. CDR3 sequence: CASSLKQGPNNEQFF. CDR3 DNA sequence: TGTGCCAGCAGTTTAAAGCAGGGCCCTAACAATGAGCAGTTCTTC.

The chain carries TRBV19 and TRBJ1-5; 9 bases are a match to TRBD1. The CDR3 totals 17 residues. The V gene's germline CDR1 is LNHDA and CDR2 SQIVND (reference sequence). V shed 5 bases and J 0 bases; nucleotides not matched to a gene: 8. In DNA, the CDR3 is TGTGCCAGTAGTCGAGGGACAGGGATATCTAGCAATCAGCCCCAGCATTTT. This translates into CASSRGTGISSNQPQHF.

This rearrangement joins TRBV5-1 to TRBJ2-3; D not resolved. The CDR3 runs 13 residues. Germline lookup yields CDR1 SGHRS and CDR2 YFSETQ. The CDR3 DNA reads TGCTCCTGTGGGTCGACTAGCACAGATACGCAGTATTTT. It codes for CSCGSTSTDTQYF.

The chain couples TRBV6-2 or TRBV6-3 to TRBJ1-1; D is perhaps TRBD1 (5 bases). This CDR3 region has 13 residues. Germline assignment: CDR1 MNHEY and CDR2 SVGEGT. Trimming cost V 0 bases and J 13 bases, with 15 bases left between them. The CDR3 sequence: CASSYSSPRGGFF. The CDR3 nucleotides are TGTGCCAGCAGTTACTCGTCGCCTAGGGGTGGTTTCTTT.

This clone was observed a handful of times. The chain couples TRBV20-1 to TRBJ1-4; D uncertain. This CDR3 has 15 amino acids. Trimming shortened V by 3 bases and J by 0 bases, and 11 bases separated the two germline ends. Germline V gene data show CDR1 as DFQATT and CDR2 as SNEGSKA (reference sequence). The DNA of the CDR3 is TGCAGTGCTAGTGCAGGAAGAGCAACTAATGAAAAACTGTTTTTT. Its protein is CSASAGRATNEKLFF.

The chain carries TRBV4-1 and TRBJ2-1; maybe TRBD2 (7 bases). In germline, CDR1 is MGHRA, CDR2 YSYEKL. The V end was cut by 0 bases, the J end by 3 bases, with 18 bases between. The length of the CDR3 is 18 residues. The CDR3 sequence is CASSQDRAERDNYNEQFF. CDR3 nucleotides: TGCGCCAGCAGCCAAGACCGGGCCGAGCGGGACAACTACAATGAGCAGTTCTTC.

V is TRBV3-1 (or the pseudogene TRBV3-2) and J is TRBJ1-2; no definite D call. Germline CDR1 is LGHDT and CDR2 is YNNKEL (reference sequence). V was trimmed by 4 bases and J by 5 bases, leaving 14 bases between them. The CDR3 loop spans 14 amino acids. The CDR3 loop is CASSRNPEWYGYTF. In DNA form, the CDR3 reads TGTGCCAGCAGCCGTAATCCGGAGTGGTATGGCTACACCTTC.

The CDR3 nucleotides are TGTGCCAGCAGCTGGGCCGGACTAGCGGGGGGCGAGCAGTACTTC. Its protein product is CASSWAGLAGGEQYF. This chain connects TRBV5-8 to TRBJ2-7; 14 positions agree with TRBD2. CDR1 and CDR2 from the germline V gene are SGHTS and YDEGEE. CDR3 length equals 15 residues. J lost 6 bases, V lost 3 bases, and 5 bases had no gene match.

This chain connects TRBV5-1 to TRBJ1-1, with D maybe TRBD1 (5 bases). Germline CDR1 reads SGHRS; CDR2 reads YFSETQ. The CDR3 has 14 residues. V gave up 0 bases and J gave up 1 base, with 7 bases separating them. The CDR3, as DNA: TGCGCCAGCAGCTTGGTGGGGGGGAACACTGAAGCTTTCTTT. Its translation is CASSLVGGNTEAFF. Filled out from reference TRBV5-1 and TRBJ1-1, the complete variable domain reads KAGVTQTPRYLIKTRGQQVTLSCSPISGHRSVSWYQQTPGQGLQFLFEYFSETQRNKGNFPGRFSGRQFSNSRSEMNVSTLELGDSALYLCASSLVGGNTEAFFGQGTRLTVV.

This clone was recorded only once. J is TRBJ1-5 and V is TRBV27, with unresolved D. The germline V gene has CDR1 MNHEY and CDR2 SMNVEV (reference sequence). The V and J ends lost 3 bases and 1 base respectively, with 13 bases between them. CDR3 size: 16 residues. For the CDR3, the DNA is TGTGCCAGCAGTTTGGTTCGCCAGCCAAGCAATCAGCCCCAGCATTTT. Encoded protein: CASSLVRQPSNQPQHF.

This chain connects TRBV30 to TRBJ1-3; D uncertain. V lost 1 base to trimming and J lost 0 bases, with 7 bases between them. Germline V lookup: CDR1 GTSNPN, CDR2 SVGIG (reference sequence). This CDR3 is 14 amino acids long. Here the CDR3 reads CAWSGPGSGNTIYF. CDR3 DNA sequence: TGTGCCTGGAGTGGCCCCGGCTCTGGAAACACCATATATTTT.

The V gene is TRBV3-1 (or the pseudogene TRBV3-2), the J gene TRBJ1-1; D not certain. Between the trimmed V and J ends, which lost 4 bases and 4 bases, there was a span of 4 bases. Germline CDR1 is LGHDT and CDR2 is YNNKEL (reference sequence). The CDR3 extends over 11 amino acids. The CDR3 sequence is CASSRGTEAFF. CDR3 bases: TGTGCCAGCAGCCGTGGCACTGAAGCTTTCTTT.

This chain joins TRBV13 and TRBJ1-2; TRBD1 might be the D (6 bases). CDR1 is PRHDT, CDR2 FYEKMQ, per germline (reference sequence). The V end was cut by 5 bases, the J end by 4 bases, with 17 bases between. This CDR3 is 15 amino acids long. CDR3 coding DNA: TGTGCCAGCAGCCCGGGGCGTGACAGGCTCTATGGCTACACCTTC. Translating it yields CASSPGRDRLYGYTF. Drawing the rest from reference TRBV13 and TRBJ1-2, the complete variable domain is AAGVIQSPRHLIKEKRETATLKCYPIPRHDTVYWYQQGPGQDPQFLISFYEKMQSDKGSIPDRFSAQQFSDYHSELNMSSLELGDSALYFCASSPGRDRLYGYTFGSGTRLTVV.